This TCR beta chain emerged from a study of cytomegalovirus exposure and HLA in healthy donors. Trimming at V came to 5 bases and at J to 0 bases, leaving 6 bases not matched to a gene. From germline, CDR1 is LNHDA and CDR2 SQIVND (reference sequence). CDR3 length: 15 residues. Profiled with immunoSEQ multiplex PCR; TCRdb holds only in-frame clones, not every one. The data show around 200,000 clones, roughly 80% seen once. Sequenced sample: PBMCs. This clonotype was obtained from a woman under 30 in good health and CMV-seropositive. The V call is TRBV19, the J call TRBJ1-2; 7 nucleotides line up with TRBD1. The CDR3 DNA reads TGTGCCAGTAGTTTCCTGACAGGGTCTAACTATGGCTACACCTTC. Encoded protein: CASSFLTGSNYGYTF.